The rows below give T cell receptor beta chains drawn from one sample of a study of T cell responses to AZD1222 COVID-19 vaccine. Assay used: immunoSEQ multiplex PCR; TCRdb lists only in-frame clones, some missing. The table has tens of thousands of clones, 82% seen once; the top ten hold over 5%. The sequenced sample was peripheral blood, obtained on day 0 of AZD1222 vaccination. The receptor source for this set is an adult in good health. Both conserved end residues are part of each CDR3. A D gene is named only where the DNA matches it firmly. Clone size is not always given. Where it is, it says once, few, many or a class for expanded clones.

TRBJ2-2 - - TRBV2 CASSEEAAAGELFF TGTGCCAGCAGTGAGGAGGCGGCAGCCGGGGAGCTGTTTTTT
TRBJ1-5 - - TRBV19 CASSPDEGTGDQPQHF TGTGCCAGTAGTCCAGACGAGGGTACGGGGGATCAGCCCCAGCATTTT
TRBJ1-1 TRBD1 - TRBV10-2 CASSVLFPGTGGNTEAFF TGCGCCAGCAGTGTCCTTTTTCCCGGGACAGGGGGAAACACTGAAGCTTTCTTT
TRBJ2-3 TRBD2 - TRBV10-3 CAISASGGAGDTQYF TGTGCCATCAGTGCAAGCGGGGGGGCCGGAGATACGCAGTATTTT
TRBJ2-7 - - TRBV6-1 CASSEGRALYEQYF TGTGCCAGCAGTGAGGGCAGGGCTCTCTACGAGCAGTACTTC
TRBJ1-1 - - TRBV19 CASTPLLGETEAFF TGTGCCAGTACCCCTCTCCTCGGGGAAACTGAAGCTTTCTTT
TRBJ1-5 - - TRBV15 CATSAAQGNQPQHF TGTGCCACCAGCGCTGCACAGGGAAATCAGCCCCAGCATTTT
TRBJ2-2 TRBD2 - TRBV5-4 CALRGGLNTGELFF TGTGCCCTACGGGGGGGCCTGAACACCGGGGAGCTGTTTTTT
TRBJ1-4 - once TRBV7-2 CASSLVSTGGEKLFF TGTGCCAGCAGCTTAGTATCGACAGGAGGTGAAAAACTGTTTTTT
TRBJ1-5 - - TRBV21-1 CASPCRGQGRNQPQHF TGTGCCAGCCCATGCCGCGGTCAGGGTCGGAATCAGCCCCAGCATTTT
TRBJ2-7 - - TRBV28 CASSIQGSEQYF TGTGCCAGCAGTATACAGGGCTCCGAGCAGTACTTC
TRBJ1-6 - - TRBV6-2/TRBV6-3 CASSSTQGGYNSPLHF TGTGCCAGCAGTTCCACACAGGGAGGCTATAATTCACCCCTCCACTTT
TRBJ1-2 - few TRBV28 CASSFSGLEDNGYTF TGTGCCAGCAGTTTTTCAGGGTTAGAGGACAATGGCTACACCTTC
TRBJ2-1 - - TRBV19 CASSIGTRGGNEQFF TGTGCCAGTAGTATAGGAACTAGGGGGGGGAATGAGCAGTTCTTC
TRBJ2-3 TRBD1 - TRBV5-1 CASSYRDRVTDTQYF TGCGCCAGCAGTTACCGGGACAGGGTCACAGATACGCAGTATTTT
TRBJ2-4 - - TRBV5-4 CASSSLTGNQYF TGTGCCAGCAGCTCGTTAACAGGGAATCAGTACTTC
TRBJ1-6 - - TRBV3-1/TRBV3-2 CASTPEGRGFSYNSPLHF TGTGCCAGCACCCCTGAGGGGCGGGGGTTCTCCTATAATTCACCCCTCCACTTT
TRBJ1-2 - - TRBV2 CASSAGTAPNYGYTF TGTGCCAGCAGCGCCGGGACGGCGCCTAACTATGGCTACACCTTC
TRBJ2-7 TRBD2 - TRBV3-1/TRBV3-2 CASSQGLAGYEQYF TGTGCCAGCAGCCAAGGGCTAGCGGGGTACGAGCAGTACTTC
TRBJ2-2 TRBD2 - TRBV28 CASTPWGSGGPGELFF TGTGCCAGCACCCCATGGGGTAGCGGGGGGCCCGGGGAGCTGTTTTTT
TRBJ2-3 TRBD2 once TRBV25-1 CASSEFSSGYTDTQYF TGTGCCAGCAGTGAATTCTCTAGCGGATACACAGATACGCAGTATTTT
TRBJ2-5 - - TRBV10-3 CAISEATGQETQYF TGTGCCATCAGTGAGGCGACAGGCCAAGAGACCCAGTACTTC
TRBJ2-7 TRBD2 - TRBV3-1/TRBV3-2 CASSYSGGSGEQYF TGTGCCAGCAGCTACAGCGGGGGGTCCGGCGAGCAGTACTTC
TRBJ1-5 - - TRBV29-1 CSVSEGFLGNQPQHF TGCAGCGTCAGTGAGGGGTTCCTGGGCAATCAGCCCCAGCATTTT
TRBJ2-6 - - TRBV18 CASSPQGGGLSGANVLTF TGTGCCAGCTCACCACAGGGAGGGGGTCTCTCTGGGGCCAACGTCCTGACTTTC
TRBJ1-1 - - TRBV12-3/TRBV12-4 CASRDLGNTEAFF TGTGCCAGCAGGGACCTGGGGAACACTGAAGCTTTCTTT
TRBJ1-5 - - TRBV6-2/TRBV6-3 CASRPQLGEWSNQPQHF TGTGCCAGCAGACCTCAACTGGGGGAATGGAGCAATCAGCCCCAGCATTTT
TRBJ1-1 - - TRBV11-2 CASGRDLGAEAFF TGTGCCAGCGGACGAGACCTGGGGGCTGAAGCTTTCTTT
TRBJ2-7 TRBD2 few TRBV11-2 CASRLAGEGYEQYF TGTGCCAGCAGACTAGCGGGGGAGGGCTACGAGCAGTACTTC
TRBJ2-3 - - TRBV11-3 CASSLRQGSDTQYF TGTGCCAGCAGCTTACGTCAGGGATCAGATACGCAGTATTTT
TRBJ1-2 - once TRBV7-2 CASREQGQSGGYTF TGTGCCAGCAGGGAGCAAGGACAGTCGGGAGGCTACACCTTC
TRBJ2-7 - - TRBV7-9 CASSISGTYEQYF TGTGCCAGCAGCATAAGCGGAACCTACGAGCAGTACTTC
TRBJ2-1 - - TRBV11-2 CASSLNSLNEQFF TGTGCCAGCAGCTTAAATTCCCTCAATGAGCAGTTCTTC
TRBJ1-1 - - TRBV28 CASSTSGTEAFF TGTGCCAGCAGCACGTCGGGAACTGAAGCTTTCTTT
TRBJ1-2 - - TRBV5-1 CASSLAPGAEGGYTF TGCGCCAGCAGCTTGGCCCCCGGGGCCGAGGGTGGCTACACCTTC
TRBJ2-1 - - TRBV28 CASSLRPRETNEQFF TGTGCCAGCAGTTTAAGACCCCGGGAAACCAATGAGCAGTTCTTC
TRBJ1-2 - - TRBV5-1 CASSPTGNYGYTF TGCGCCAGCAGTCCGACAGGAAACTATGGCTACACCTTC
TRBJ2-7 - once TRBV7-2 CASSLVSYEQYF TGTGCCAGCAGCTTAGTCTCCTACGAGCAGTACTTC
TRBJ1-5 - - TRBV5-6 CASSLGGWGNQPQHF TGTGCCAGCAGCTTGGGGGGTTGGGGCAATCAGCCCCAGCATTTT
TRBJ1-1 - - TRBV6-5 CASSTITRKAFF TGTGCCAGCAGTACCATTACTCGGAAAGCTTTCTTT
TRBJ1-2 TRBD1 - TRBV6-5 CASSRGQGRGYTF TGTGCCAGCAGCCGGGGACAGGGCCGGGGCTACACCTTC
TRBJ2-7 - - TRBV12-3/TRBV12-4 CASSLQGHEQYF TGTGCCAGCAGCTTACAGGGCCACGAGCAGTACTTC
TRBJ2-5 - - TRBV11-3 CASSLAPQQTQYF TGTGCCAGCAGCTTAGCCCCACAGCAGACCCAGTACTTC
TRBJ1-3 TRBD1 - TRBV7-2 CASSFTGTGGNTIYF TGTGCCAGCAGTTTCACCGGGACAGGTGGAAACACCATATATTTT
TRBJ2-7 - - TRBV4-3 CASSQEFRGHEQYF TGCGCCAGCAGCCAAGAATTCAGGGGCCACGAGCAGTACTTC
TRBJ2-1 TRBD2 - TRBV7-6 CASSYRGGSSYNEQFF TGTGCCAGCAGCTACCGCGGGGGTAGCTCCTACAATGAGCAGTTCTTC
TRBJ1-1 - - TRBV7-6 CASSSGQYTEAFF TGTGCCAGCAGCTCCGGACAGTACACTGAAGCTTTCTTT
TRBJ1-1 - - TRBV20-1 CSASAGVPEAFF TGCAGTGCTAGTGCAGGGGTTCCTGAAGCTTTCTTT
TRBJ1-2 TRBD1 - TRBV19 CASSGDRENYGYTF TGTGCCAGTAGTGGGGACAGGGAGAACTATGGCTACACCTTC
TRBJ2-3 - - TRBV7-2 CASSSTGMQYF TGTGCCAGCAGCTCCACCGGTATGCAGTATTTT
TRBJ1-4 - - TRBV19 CASSTGAANEKLFF TGTGCCAGTAGTACTGGGGCCGCCAATGAAAAACTGTTTTTT
TRBJ2-5 TRBD2 - TRBV3-1/TRBV3-2 CASSQAVSGGGETQYF TGTGCCAGCAGCCAAGCGGTCAGCGGGGGAGGGGAGACCCAGTACTTC
TRBJ2-3 - - TRBV2 CASSGVATDTQYF TGTGCCAGCAGTGGGGTGGCCACAGATACGCAGTATTTT
TRBJ1-4 TRBD1 - TRBV3-1/TRBV3-2 CASSPIRDRSELFF TGTGCCAGCAGCCCCATCAGGGACAGATCGGAACTGTTTTTT
TRBJ2-3 - - TRBV27 CASSWGGRSGDTQYF TGTGCCAGCAGTTGGGGTGGTCGGTCGGGTGATACGCAGTATTTT
TRBJ2-3 TRBD2 - TRBV5-5 CASSLAIAGALTDTQYF TGTGCCAGCAGCTTGGCAATAGCGGGGGCCCTCACAGATACGCAGTATTTT
TRBJ2-7 - - TRBV9 CASSAPYEQYF TGTGCCAGCAGCGCCCCCTACGAGCAGTACTTC
TRBJ1-6 - few TRBV2 CASSARNPSLGGYNSPLHF TGTGCCAGCAGTGCCCGAAATCCCTCGCTGGGTGGGTATAATTCACCCCTCCACTTT
TRBJ1-2 - once TRBV6-1 CASSELAETISIYGYTF TGTGCCAGCAGTGAATTGGCCGAAACCATCAGCATCTATGGCTACACCTTC